This is a list of T cell receptor beta chains from one sample in a study of cytomegalovirus exposure and HLA in healthy donors. TCRdb's table, derived via immunoSEQ multiplex PCR, lists solely in-frame clones and lacks some. In the table there are fewer than 140,000 clones, roughly 70% of which are singletons. The sequenced sample consisted of PBMCs. The receptor set was obtained from a male donor in good health and CMV-seropositive. Both conserved end residues are part of each CDR3. A D gene is named only where the DNA matches it firmly. Rows may omit the clone size; those that give it use once, few, many or a size class.

CDR3aa	CDR3nt	abundance	d_gene	v_gene	j_gene
CASSQDPRSSLHF	TGTGCCAGCAGCCAAGACCCCCGTTCGTCCCTCCACTTT	-	-	TRBV14	TRBJ1-6
CASSGYPGTGGLHSPLHF	TGTGCCAGCAGTGGTTACCCTGGGACAGGGGGCCTGCATTCACCCCTCCACTTT	-	TRBD1	TRBV25-1	TRBJ1-6
CASSSTGGQPQHF	TGTGCCAGCAGTTCCACAGGGGGTCAGCCCCAGCATTTT	-	TRBD1	TRBV6-6	TRBJ1-5
CASSEAGGSYNEQFF	TGTGCCAGCAGTGAAGCGGGAGGCTCCTACAATGAGCAGTTCTTC	few	TRBD2	TRBV6-4	TRBJ2-1
CASSLDGGTKNIQYF	TGCGCCAGCAGCTTGGACGGGGGAACCAAAAACATTCAGTACTTC	once	-	TRBV5-1	TRBJ2-4
CASSLEGGPANTGELFF	TGTGCCAGCAGCTTAGAAGGGGGCCCCGCGAACACCGGGGAGCTGTTTTTT	few	TRBD1	TRBV7-2	TRBJ2-2
CASSGRDEQYF	TGTGCCAGCAGTGGTCGGGACGAGCAGTACTTC	once	-	TRBV2	TRBJ2-7
CASSPAELAGGRTQYF	TGTGCCAGCTCACCGGCCGAACTAGCGGGAGGTCGTACGCAGTATTTT	-	TRBD2	TRBV18	TRBJ2-3
CASSYLPGGNTDTQYF	TGTGCCAGCAGTTACCTCCCGGGGGGGAACACAGATACGCAGTATTTT	-	TRBD2	TRBV6-5	TRBJ2-3
CASSEGGHTDTQYF	TGTGCCAGCAGTGAAGGGGGCCACACAGATACGCAGTATTTT	few	TRBD1	TRBV6-4	TRBJ2-3
CASSLPQGRGEKLFF	TGTGCCAGCAGCCTACCACAGGGACGCGGCGAAAAACTGTTTTTT	-	-	TRBV5-6	TRBJ1-4
CASILPGQAEAFF	TGTGCCAGCATTTTACCGGGACAAGCTGAAGCTTTCTTT	-	-	TRBV27	TRBJ1-1
CASSLVASGRMNTQYF	TGCGCCAGCAGCTTGGTTGCCAGCGGGAGGATGAATACGCAGTATTTT	few	TRBD2	TRBV5-1	TRBJ2-3
CSVHRGAATEAFF	TGCAGCGTCCACCGGGGGGCGGCCACTGAAGCTTTCTTT	-	-	TRBV29-1	TRBJ1-1
CASSQDQGRGYTF	TGCGCCAGCAGCCAAGATCAGGGGAGAGGCTACACCTTC	-	-	TRBV4-3	TRBJ1-2
CASSQTRTSGQSTDTQYF	TGCGCCAGCAGCCAGACTAGGACTAGCGGGCAAAGCACAGATACGCAGTATTTT	-	TRBD2	TRBV4-3	TRBJ2-3
CASSLDKNYGYTF	TGTGCCAGCAGCTTGGACAAAAACTATGGCTACACCTTC	few	-	TRBV5-4	TRBJ1-2
CATSRDDRGNQPQHF	TGTGCCACCAGCAGAGACGACAGGGGCAATCAGCCCCAGCATTTT	-	TRBD1	TRBV15	TRBJ1-5
CATGMQLSSHEQYF	TGTGCCACCGGCATGCAATTGAGTTCCCACGAGCAGTACTTC	-	-	TRBV15	TRBJ2-7
CASSLATGRYVYEQYF	TGTGCCAGCAGCTTAGCCACAGGCCGATACGTTTACGAGCAGTACTTC	-	-	TRBV7-9	TRBJ2-7
CAISPQDSYQETQYF	TGTGCCATCAGTCCTCAGGACAGTTACCAAGAGACCCAGTACTTC	-	-	TRBV10-3	TRBJ2-5
CASSQGGGQETQYF	TGCGCCAGCAGCCAAGGCGGGGGGCAGGAGACCCAGTACTTC	-	TRBD2	TRBV4-3	TRBJ2-5
CASSLGQGGSYTF	TGTGCCAGCAGCTTAGGACAGGGGGGGAGCTACACCTTC	-	TRBD1	TRBV7-2	TRBJ1-2
CASSRGQEMNTEAFF	TGCGCCAGCAGCCGCGGACAGGAGATGAACACTGAAGCTTTCTTT	-	TRBD1	TRBV5-1	TRBJ1-1
CASSFGGNTEAFF	TGTGCCAGCAGTTTCGGTGGGAACACTGAAGCTTTCTTT	-	-	TRBV28	TRBJ1-1
CASGQAGTRRETQYF	TGCGCCAGCGGGCAAGCCGGGACTAGGAGGGAGACCCAGTACTTC	-	TRBD2	TRBV5-1	TRBJ2-5
CASGLATGASTDTQYF	TGTGCTAGTGGTTTGGCGACAGGGGCTAGCACAGATACGCAGTATTTT	-	TRBD1	TRBV12-5	TRBJ2-3